These 27 T cell receptor beta chains were sequenced from one sample in a study of cytomegalovirus exposure and HLA in healthy donors. 60 Vbeta and 13 Jbeta primers were used in PCR. The repertoire was sequenced with immunoSEQ multiplex PCR; TCRdb's copy has only in-frame clones and lacks some. The sample lists some 240,000 clones, around 73% occurring once. Material for sequencing was PBMCs. These receptors were obtained from a male donor in good health and CMV-seronegative.

The J gene is TRBJ2-1, the V gene TRBV28; 8 nucleotides agree with TRBD1. V lost 5 bases, J lost 9 bases, and 12 bases stayed unmatched. Germline-derived CDR1 and CDR2 are MDHEN and SYDVKM. The CDR3 runs 15 residues. The CDR3 coding sequence is TGTGCCAGCAGTGGGGATCGCAGGGGGCAGGGTGAGCAGTTCTTC. It translates to CASSGDRRGQGEQFF.

This chain joins TRBV29-1 and TRBJ2-5; D is possibly TRBD2 (6 bases). The CDR3 extends over 14 amino acids. Germline lookup yields CDR1 SQVTM and CDR2 ANQGSEA. Trimming took 6 bases from V and 2 from J, leaving 16 bases between them. CDR3 bases: TGCAGCGTGACGGGACTGGGAAGTCAAGAGACCCAGTACTTC. This translates into CSVTGLGSQETQYF.

The chain has TRBV2 and TRBJ2-7; weak D call: TRBD2 (5 bases). V dropped 7 bases and J dropped 3 bases, with 13 bases sitting between them. The CDR3 runs to 13 residues. Germline V lookup: CDR1 SNHLY, CDR2 FYNNEI. The CDR3 nucleotides are TGTGCCAGCATGCGGACGGGAAACTACGAGCAGTACTTC. Protein product: CASMRTGNYEQYF.

This rearrangement joins TRBV9 to TRBJ2-3, with D unclear. This CDR3 has 13 amino acids. Trimming took off 4 bases at V and 4 bases at J, with 10 bases between the two ends. CDR1 SGDLS and CDR2 YYNGEE come from the germline V gene. The CDR3: CASSFQEADTQYF. In nucleotides, the CDR3 is TGTGCCAGCAGCTTCCAAGAGGCAGATACGCAGTATTTT.

This chain uses TRBV6-1 with TRBJ1-5, with 8 bases matching TRBD1. The CDR3 loop spans 19 amino acids. Germline-derived CDR1 and CDR2 are MNHNS and SASEGT. V was pared by 4 bases and J by 6 bases, with 20 bases of the junction left unmatched. The CDR3 reads CASSGQTGGSYKRGQPQHF. Here the CDR3 DNA reads TGTGCCAGCAGTGGACAAACAGGGGGATCGTACAAACGCGGTCAGCCCCAGCATTTT.

The V and J genes are TRBV29-1 and TRBJ2-7; perhaps TRBD2 as D (6 bases). Germline V gene data show CDR1 as SQVTM and CDR2 as ANQGSEA. Trimming cost V 3 bases and J 4 bases, with 13 bases left between them. The CDR3 contains 13 residues. The CDR3 bases are TGCAGCGTTGAGGCGAGCGGGCTGTACGAGCAGTACTTC. This encodes CSVEASGLYEQYF.

The chain combines TRBV6-6 with TRBJ2-7, with TRBD1 as a possible D gene (5 bases). Germline CDR1 reads MNHNY; CDR2 reads SVGAGI (reference sequence). The CDR3 spans 15 residues. Trimming left V 3 bases short and J 5 bases short, with 17 bases between. The CDR3 DNA reads as TGTGCCAGCAGTTATCAAGGGGCCAGGGCCCACGAGCAGTACTTC. Translated: CASSYQGARAHEQYF.

The J gene is TRBJ2-1, the V gene TRBV7-3; the match to TRBD2 covers 12 bases. Germline V gene lookup returns CDR1 SGHTA and CDR2 FQGTGA. The CDR3 sequence is 18 residues long. V shed 5 bases, J shed 1 base, and the junction held 9 bases outside the gene matches. As DNA, the CDR3 is TGTGCCAGCAGCCAGGGGGCCGGGACTAGCGGGTCCTACAATGAGCAGTTCTTC. This gives the protein CASSQGAGTSGSYNEQFF.

The table lists this clone with many counts. This sequence joins TRBV7-2 and TRBJ1-1; D is unresolved. Germline V lookup: CDR1 SGHTA, CDR2 FQGNSA. V lost 1 base and J 4 bases, leaving 10 bases between the germline ends. This CDR3 comprises 14 residues. CDR3 sequence: CASSLESELTEAFF. The CDR3 region has the DNA TGTGCCAGCAGCTTAGAATCGGAGCTCACTGAAGCTTTCTTT.

This clone has just a few counts. This chain links TRBV11-3 with TRBJ2-1; TRBD2 might be the D (6 bases). Germline V lookup: CDR1 SGHNT, CDR2 YENEEA. V was pared by 2 bases and J by 5 bases, with 13 bases between. There are 15 residues in the CDR3. CDR3 nucleotide sequence: TGTGCCAGCAGCTTATACGGGAGCGCCGACAATGAGCAGTTCTTC. Residues: CASSLYGSADNEQFF. Full variable domain (remainder filled in from reference TRBV11-3 and TRBJ2-1): EAGVVQSPRYKIIEKKQPVAFWCNPISGHNTLYWYLQNLGQGPELLIRYENEEAVDDSQLPKDRFSAERLKGVDSTLKIQPAELGDSAVYLCASSLYGSADNEQFFGPGTRLTVL.

The chain combines TRBV19 with TRBJ2-2, with 7 bases fitting TRBD2. The CDR3 extends over 14 amino acids. V shed 5 bases, J shed 2 bases, and the junction held 2 bases outside the gene matches. CDR1 and CDR2 from the germline V gene are LNHDA and SQIVND (reference sequence). The CDR3 DNA is TGTGCCAGTAGTTGGGGGGGTAACACCGGGGAGCTGTTTTTT. Residues: CASSWGGNTGELFF. Full variable domain (remainder filled in from reference TRBV19 and TRBJ2-2): DGGITQSPKYLFRKEGQNVTLSCEQNLNHDAMYWYRQDPGQGLRLIYYSQIVNDFQKGDIAEGYSVSREKKESFPLTVTSAQKNPTAFYLCASSWGGNTGELFFGEGSRLTVL.

For the CDR3, the DNA is TGCGCCAGCAGCTTTCAAGAGCGAGAGACCCAGTACTTC. Translated: CASSFQERETQYF. The rearrangement uses TRBV5-1 and TRBJ2-5; D call uncertain. This CDR3 is built from 13 residues. Per germline, CDR1 SGHRS and CDR2 YFSETQ. The ends were cut back, 2 bases at V and 4 bases at J, with 9 bases in the middle.

The V and J genes are TRBV5-4 and TRBJ2-1; 9 bases match TRBD2. The CDR3 contains 15 residues. V shed 4 bases, J shed 8 bases, and the junction held 10 bases outside the gene matches. The germline V gene encodes CDR1 SGHNT and CDR2 YYREEE (reference sequence). CDR3 DNA sequence: TGTGCCAGCAGCGCGGCGGGAGGGCCAATCGATGAGCAGTTCTTC. It yields the protein CASSAAGGPIDEQFF.

The rearrangement uses TRBV7-2 and TRBJ2-1, with a possible D match to TRBD1 (6 bases). The CDR3 contains 15 residues. The germline V gene has CDR1 SGHTA and CDR2 FQGNSA. The V gene lost 2 bases and the J gene lost 9 bases, with 17 bases spanning the gap. CDR3 loop: CASSLLRQARGEQFF. The CDR3 nucleotides read TGTGCCAGCAGCTTACTTAGACAGGCCAGGGGTGAGCAGTTCTTC.

This clone was picked up one time. V is TRBV6-5 and J is TRBJ2-1; 8 nucleotides agree with TRBD2. The V gene's germline CDR1 is MNHEY and CDR2 SVGAGI. V lost 6 bases, J lost 4 bases, and 8 bases stayed unmatched. The CDR3 is 15 residues long. This CDR3 reads CASRITSGLYNEQFF. The CDR3 nucleotides read TGTGCCAGCAGGATAACTAGCGGATTATACAATGAGCAGTTCTTC.

This clone came up a few times. V usage is TRBV5-8 and J usage is TRBJ2-7; TRBD2 matches 8 bases. The CDR3 consists of 17 residues. CDR1 and CDR2 (germline): SGHTS, YDEGEE. With V trimmed by 0 bases and J by 4 bases, 12 bases remained unmatched. As DNA, the CDR3 is TGTGCCAGCAGCTTGGATCATTGGAGCGGGAGAGGGTACGAGCAGTACTTC. Translation gives CASSLDHWSGRGYEQYF.

The J gene is TRBJ2-1, the V gene TRBV11-2; 10 positions agree with TRBD1. CDR1 and CDR2 (germline): SGHAT, FQNNGV. The CDR3 is made up of 15 amino acids. Trimming at V came to 4 bases and at J to 5 bases, leaving 5 bases not matched to a gene. The CDR3: CASSSVGTGDNEQFF. In DNA form, the CDR3 reads TGTGCCAGCAGCTCCGTAGGGACAGGGGACAATGAGCAGTTCTTC.

The chain recombines TRBV9 with TRBJ2-7; the D is unclear. From germline, CDR1 is SGDLS and CDR2 YYNGEE. This CDR3 has 15 residues. Trimming removed 3 bases from V and 0 bases from J, with 13 bases in between. The CDR3 loop is CASSERHRSSYEQYF. CDR3 sequence (DNA): TGTGCCAGCAGCGAGAGGCACCGGAGCTCCTACGAGCAGTACTTC. Combining the CDR3 with reference TRBV9 and TRBJ2-7 gives the whole variable domain DSGVTQTPKHLITATGQRVTLRCSPRSGDLSVYWYQQSLDQGLQFLIQYYNGEERAKGNILERFSAQQFPDLHSELNLSSLELGDSALYFCASSERHRSSYEQYFGPGTRLTVT.

The chain couples TRBV4-1 to TRBJ2-6; the D gene is possibly TRBD2 (5 bases). In germline, CDR1 is MGHRA, CDR2 YSYEKL. V was pared by 1 base and J by 2 bases, with 18 bases between. CDR3 length: 19 residues. CDR3 nucleotides: TGCGCCAGCAGCCAAGGGACGAACGATGGGCGGGCTGGGGCCAACGTCCTGACTTTC. Translated, it gives CASSQGTNDGRAGANVLTF.

The genes are TRBV5-4 and TRBJ2-6, with a weak D call TRBD1 (5 bases). The CDR3 contains 16 residues. V lost 6 bases, J lost 4 bases, and 17 bases lay in between. Germline V gene data show CDR1 as SGHNT and CDR2 as YYREEE (reference sequence). In DNA, the CDR3 is TGTGCCAGCACCATGGTAGGGGCGGAAGGGGCCAACGTCCTGACTTTC. Protein sequence: CASTMVGAEGANVLTF.

The V call is TRBV27, the J call TRBJ2-7; perhaps TRBD1 as D (6 bases). The germline V gene encodes CDR1 MNHEY and CDR2 SMNVEV (reference sequence). The V gene lost 1 base and the J gene lost 3 bases, with 10 bases spanning the gap. The CDR3 is 14 residues long. Here the CDR3 reads CASSLLGTRYEQYF. The CDR3 DNA reads TGTGCCAGCAGTTTATTGGGGACACGCTACGAGCAGTACTTC.

Remarks on this clone: The junction and the germline gene differ at one end; a read error may be behind it. This chain links TRBV7-9 with TRBJ2-7; 7 bases map to TRBD2. In germline, CDR1 is SEHNR, CDR2 FQNEAQ (reference sequence). CDR3 length: 15 residues. CDR3 amino acids: CSSSLGANGRSEQYF. The DNA of the CDR3 is TGTTCCAGCAGCTTAGGGGCTAACGGGAGGAGCGAGCAGTACTTC.

The CDR3 sequence: CASSSGGSNQPQHF. Here the CDR3 DNA reads TGTGCCAGCAGCTCGGGGGGTAGCAATCAGCCCCAGCATTTT. The chain joins TRBV7-9 to TRBJ1-5; a possible D gene is TRBD1 (5 bases). V was cut by 4 bases and J by 0 bases, with 7 bases left in between. CDR3 length equals 14 residues. In germline, CDR1 is SEHNR, CDR2 FQNEAQ (reference sequence).

The chain has TRBV7-7 and TRBJ2-1; possible D gene TRBD2, 6 bases. V was trimmed by 5 bases and J by 7 bases, leaving 15 bases between them. CDR1 SSHAT and CDR2 FNYEAQ come from the germline V gene (reference sequence). The CDR3 loop spans 14 amino acids. The CDR3 spells CASSRGGPGNEQFF. CDR3 nucleotide sequence: TGTGCCAGCAGCCGAGGAGGGCCTGGGAATGAGCAGTTCTTC.

This clone was picked up one time. V usage is TRBV6-1 and J usage is TRBJ2-2; 7 nucleotides line up with TRBD2. The CDR3 contains 14 residues. Germline CDR1 and CDR2: MNHNS and SASEGT. V shed 7 bases, J shed 4 bases, and the junction held 6 bases outside the gene matches. The CDR3 sequence: CASTRLAPTGELFF. CDR3 sequence (DNA): TGTGCCAGCACAAGACTAGCCCCCACCGGGGAGCTGTTTTTT.

The chain uses TRBV6-5 and TRBJ1-2; no definite D call. CDR3 length: 13 residues. Germline CDR1 is MNHEY and CDR2 is SVGAGI. V dropped 4 bases and J dropped 2 bases, with 8 bases sitting between them. The CDR3 loop reads CASSLTVNYGYTF. CDR3 coding DNA: TGTGCCAGCAGTTTGACTGTGAACTATGGCTACACCTTC.

The chain couples TRBV10-3 to TRBJ1-1; D possibly corresponds to TRBD1 (6 bases). Germline CDR1 and CDR2: ENHRY and SYGVKD. V was clipped by 3 bases and J by 2 bases, with 13 bases between them. The CDR3 runs 15 residues. This CDR3 is CAISDYGGRNTEAFF. For the CDR3, the DNA is TGTGCCATCAGTGATTATGGGGGCCGAAACACTGAAGCTTTCTTT.